One T cell receptor beta chain is described in this entry. The antigen remains undetermined. The CDR3 length is 13 residues. Germline V gene sequence: CDR1 MGHDK, CDR2 SYGVNS. Losses at the gene ends were 8 bases for V and 3 bases for J; bases not matched to a gene: 0. These data are taken from a study of T cell repertoires in cytomegalovirus infection. Study-wide background: Public TCR beta signatures provided an indication of both CMV infection and a matching HLA type. Study-level findings and limits: Cumulative frequency of public TCR beta families picked out carriers of CMV plus the relevant HLA.

TCRdb reprocessed the reads via MiXCR and lists one record per CDR3 protein. The table lists about 450,000 distinct CDR3 sequences, about 33% of them singletons, with around 15% in the top ten. The chain links TRBV25-1 to TRBJ2-2; 10 bases map to TRBD1. The sequence came from a human donor in good health (CMV status not recorded). Some clones in this sample may be carry-over from other donors' samples. The sample consisted of PBMCs. The CDR3, as DNA: TGTGCCAGCGGACAGGGGGACACCGGGGAGCTGTTTTTT. Amino acid sequence: CASGQGDTGELFF.